This T cell receptor beta chain was captured in a study of CD8 T cells in Susac syndrome. The RNA input was about 0.5 to 1 ug, and it was reverse transcribed with random hexamers. MiXCR, applied by TCRdb to the immunoSEQ multiplex PCR reads, yields one record per CDR3 protein. The sample lists about 200,000 distinct CDR3 sequences, over 75% occurring once. This CDR3 spans 12 amino acids. Germline-derived CDR1 and CDR2 are MNHEY and SMNVEV (reference sequence). V was shortened by 5 bases and J by 8 bases, with 12 bases between the two germline ends. The TCR was taken from a human donor with Susac syndrome. Sequencing was performed on CD4+ T cells from PBMCs. This chain uses TRBV27 with TRBJ1-2; D ambiguous. The CDR3 sequence is CASSPRTGGYTF. The DNA for the CDR3 is TGTGCCAGCAGTCCACGCACGGGAGGCTACACCTTC.